This is a list of T cell receptor beta chains from one sample in a study of blood T cell repertoires in COVID-19. Generated by immunoSEQ multiplex PCR, the TCRdb table keeps only in-frame clones and is missing some. The sample lists 200,000 to 300,000 clones; about 93% were seen once. The sequenced material came from peripheral blood. The receptors were sampled from a man aged 30-40 years with COVID-19, enrolled during active disease. Both conserved end residues are part of each CDR3. Each record gives: clone size, CDR3 length, D gene, V gene, J gene, CDR3 DNA, CDR3 protein. A D gene is named only where the DNA matches it firmly. Not all rows give a size; the values are once, few, many and, for expanded clones, a class.

>-|18|TRBD2|TRBV3-1/TRBV3-2|TRBJ2-5
TGTGCCAGCAGCCAAGATAGTGGGCTAGCGGGGGGACAAGAGACCCAGTACTTC
CASSQDSGLAGGQETQYF
>-|14|TRBD1|TRBV3-1/TRBV3-2|TRBJ1-2
TGTGCCAGCAGCCAAGGGTTGCAGGGGGGTGGCTACACCTTC
CASSQGLQGGGYTF
>-|18|TRBD2|TRBV9|TRBJ2-2
TGTGCCAGCAGCGGAGGACTAGCGGGGGGTTCGAACACCGGGGAGCTGTTTTTT
CASSGGLAGGSNTGELFF
>-|18|TRBD1|TRBV25-1|TRBJ2-6
TGTGCCAGCAGTGAAGGGGGTCAGGGGGCGCTTGGGGCCAACGTCCTGACTTTC
CASSEGGQGALGANVLTF
>-|13|-|TRBV9|TRBJ2-7
TGTGCCAGCAGCGTAGACAATACCTACGAGCAGTACTTC
CASSVDNTYEQYF
>-|14|TRBD1|TRBV29-1|TRBJ1-5
TGCAGCGTTATAACAGGACAGGGGAATCAGCCCCAGCATTTT
CSVITGQGNQPQHF
>-|18|TRBD1|TRBV7-6|TRBJ2-1
TGTGCCAGCAGCCAACAGGGACAGGGGGTGGCCTCCTACAATGAGCAGTTCTTC
CASSQQGQGVASYNEQFF
>-|16|TRBD1|TRBV4-1|TRBJ1-5
TGCGCCAGCAGCCACATCACAGGGGGCCGGAATCAGCCCCAGCATTTT
CASSHITGGRNQPQHF
>-|14|-|TRBV27|TRBJ1-2
TGTGCCAGCAGTTTTGGCAGGGATGTAAGTGGCTACACCTTC
CASSFGRDVSGYTF
>-|14|-|TRBV5-5|TRBJ1-4
TGTGCCAGCAGCTTCTCAGGGGCCAGGGAAAAACTGTTTTTT
CASSFSGAREKLFF
>-|13|TRBD2|TRBV15|TRBJ2-3
TGTGCCACCTGTCGGGGGGGCACAGATACGCAGTATTTT
CATCRGGTDTQYF
>-|14|TRBD2|TRBV29-1|TRBJ2-3
TGCAGCGCCGGTAGCGGGGTAAGCACAGATACGCAGTATTTT
CSAGSGVSTDTQYF
>-|15|-|TRBV6-1|TRBJ1-3
TGTGCCAGCAGTGATTTGGCTGGCTCTGGAAACACCATATATTTT
CASSDLAGSGNTIYF
>-|13|-|TRBV3-1/TRBV3-2|TRBJ1-1
TGTGCCAGCAGCCAAGGACAGGCCACTGAAGCTTTCTTT
CASSQGQATEAFF
>-|15|-|TRBV4-1|TRBJ1-2
TGCGCCAGCAGCCTGTTGGGTCAGAGACTCAATGGCTACACCTTC
CASSLLGQRLNGYTF
>-|13|-|TRBV14|TRBJ1-1
TGTGCCAGCGGATCCAGGGCTAACACTGAAGCTTTCTTT
CASGSRANTEAFF
>-|16|-|TRBV25-1|TRBJ2-7
TGTGCCAGCAGTGAGGTAGCGGGACAGGGTTCCTACGAGCAGTACTTC
CASSEVAGQGSYEQYF
>-|16|-|TRBV24-1|TRBJ1-5
TGTGCCACCAGTGACCCCCCCGGGGGGAGGAATCAGCCCCAGCATTTT
CATSDPPGGRNQPQHF
>-|16|TRBD1|TRBV5-1|TRBJ2-3
TGCGCCAGCAGCCCGGGGACAGGGAGTAGCACAGATACGCAGTATTTT
CASSPGTGSSTDTQYF
>-|14|-|TRBV5-4|TRBJ1-6
TGTGCCAGCAGCTTCTCAGGTTATAATTCACCCCTCCACTTT
CASSFSGYNSPLHF
>-|13|TRBD1|TRBV5-1|TRBJ1-4
TGCGCCAGCAGCCGGACAGGGGATGAAAAACTGTTTTTT
CASSRTGDEKLFF
>-|14|-|TRBV2|TRBJ1-2
TGTGCCAGCAGTGAACGGGGGGCTAGCTATGGCTACACCTTC
CASSERGASYGYTF
>-|15|-|TRBV6-4|TRBJ1-3
TGTGCCAGCAGTGACTACCCCATTGGGCGAAACACCATATATTTT
CASSDYPIGRNTIYF
>-|16|TRBD1|TRBV27|TRBJ1-1
TGTGCCAGCAGTCCTCAGGGGGTGGTTATGAACACTGAAGCTTTCTTT
CASSPQGVVMNTEAFF
>-|15|-|TRBV7-6|TRBJ2-5
TGTGCCAGCAGCTTACGGGACTTGTACCAAGAGACCCAGTACTTC
CASSLRDLYQETQYF
>-|15|TRBD1|TRBV18|TRBJ2-6
TGTGCCAGCTCACCGACAGGGCGTGGGGCCAACGTCCTGACTTTC
CASSPTGRGANVLTF
>-|16|TRBD1|TRBV3-1/TRBV3-2|TRBJ1-5
TGTGCCAGCAGCCAAGGAGGGGGACAGGGGGGACAGCCCCAGCATTTT
CASSQGGGQGGQPQHF
>-|13|-|TRBV6-5|TRBJ1-5
TGTGCCAGCAGTTACAGGGGGAATCAGCCCCAGCATTTT
CASSYRGNQPQHF
>once|15|TRBD2|TRBV6-5|TRBJ2-3
TGTGCCAGCAGTTACGACGGCGGGGGGACAGATACGCAGTATTTT
CASSYDGGGTDTQYF
>-|15|TRBD1|TRBV5-1|TRBJ1-6
TGCGCCAGCACCAGAGGACAGGGAGATAATTCACCCCTCCACTTT
CASTRGQGDNSPLHF
>once|15|-|TRBV30|TRBJ1-3
TGTGCCTGGAGGCGGGACCTAACACACAGAAACACCATATATTTT
CAWRRDLTHRNTIYF
>-|16|-|TRBV9|TRBJ1-2
TGTGCCAGCAGCCCTCGAGTGGGCAGGGGCGACTATGGCTACACCTTC
CASSPRVGRGDYGYTF
>-|15|-|TRBV6-1|TRBJ2-1
TGTGCCAGCAGTGAAGAGGCTAGCTCCTACAATGAGCAGTTCTTC
CASSEEASSYNEQFF
>few|16|-|TRBV19|TRBJ1-2
TGTGCCAGTAGTATAGAACCGTCGACAGTTCTCTATGGCTACACCTTC
CASSIEPSTVLYGYTF
>-|14|TRBD1|TRBV30|TRBJ1-4
TGTGCCTGGAGCGAGGACAGGTTTAATGAAAAACTGTTTTTT
CAWSEDRFNEKLFF
>-|14|TRBD1|TRBV14|TRBJ2-7
TGTGCCAGCAGCCAAGTCGCAGGGGGCTTCGAGCAGTACTTC
CASSQVAGGFEQYF
>-|17|TRBD1|TRBV19|TRBJ1-6
TGTGCCAGTAGTATACTTACAGGGGGGATCTCTAATTCACCCCTCCACTTT
CASSILTGGISNSPLHF
>-|16|TRBD2|TRBV7-9|TRBJ2-3
TGTGCCAGCAGCCGACTAGCGGGGGGTGGCACAGATACGCAGTATTTT
CASSRLAGGGTDTQYF
>-|15|TRBD1|TRBV5-6|TRBJ1-5
TGTGCCAGCAGCTTGACAGGGGTAATCAATCAGCCCCAGCATTTT
CASSLTGVINQPQHF
>-|15|-|TRBV27|TRBJ1-6
TGTGCCAGCAGTCTGACAGGACATTATAATTCACCCCTCCACTTT
CASSLTGHYNSPLHF
>-|13|-|TRBV12-3/TRBV12-4|TRBJ2-7
TGTGCCAGCAGCCATGCCGGGATCGGCGAGCAGTACTTC
CASSHAGIGEQYF